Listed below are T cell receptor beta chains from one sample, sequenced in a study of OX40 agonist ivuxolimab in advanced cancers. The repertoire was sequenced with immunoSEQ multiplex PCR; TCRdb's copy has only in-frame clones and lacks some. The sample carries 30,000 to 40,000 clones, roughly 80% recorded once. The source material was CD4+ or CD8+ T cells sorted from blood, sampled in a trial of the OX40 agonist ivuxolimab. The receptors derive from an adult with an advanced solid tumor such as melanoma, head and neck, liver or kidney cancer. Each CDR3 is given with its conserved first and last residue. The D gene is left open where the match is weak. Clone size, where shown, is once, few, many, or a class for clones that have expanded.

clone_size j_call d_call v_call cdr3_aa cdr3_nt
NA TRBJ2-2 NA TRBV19 CASTRGGTGELFF TGTGCCAGTACCCGCGGCGGCACCGGGGAGCTGTTTTTT
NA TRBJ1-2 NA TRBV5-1 CASSWSTEDYGYTF TGCGCCAGCAGCTGGTCGACAGAAGACTATGGCTACACCTTC
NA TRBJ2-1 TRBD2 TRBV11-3 CASSSGLAGGRGGEQFF TGTGCCAGCAGCTCGGGACTAGCGGGGGGCCGGGGTGGTGAGCAGTTCTTC
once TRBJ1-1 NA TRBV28 CATAKNTEAFF TGTGCCACCGCCAAGAACACTGAAGCTTTCTTT
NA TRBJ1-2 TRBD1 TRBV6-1 CASSEVDRAGYTF TGTGCCAGCAGTGAGGTGGACAGGGCTGGCTACACCTTC
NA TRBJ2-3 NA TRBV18 CASSPDGGMTDTQYF TGTGCCAGCTCACCGGATGGAGGGATGACAGATACGCAGTATTTT
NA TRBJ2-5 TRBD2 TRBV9 CASSDTGGGGETQYF TGTGCCAGCAGCGACACGGGAGGCGGGGGAGAGACCCAGTACTTC
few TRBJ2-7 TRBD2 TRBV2 CASREKGLDEQYF TGTGCCAGCAGAGAAAAAGGACTAGACGAGCAGTACTTC
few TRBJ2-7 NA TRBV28 CASSTGPYEQYF TGTGCCAGCAGTACCGGCCCATACGAGCAGTACTTC
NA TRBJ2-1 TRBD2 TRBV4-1 CASSPGLAGGYGEQFF TGCGCCAGCAGCCCGGGACTAGCGGGAGGATACGGTGAGCAGTTCTTC
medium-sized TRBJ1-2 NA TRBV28 CASKAPAWGEGGYTF TGTGCCAGCAAGGCCCCCGCATGGGGCGAGGGGGGCTACACCTTC
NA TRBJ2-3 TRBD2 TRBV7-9 CASSLLAVDTDTQYF TGTGCCAGCAGCTTACTAGCGGTCGACACAGATACGCAGTATTTT
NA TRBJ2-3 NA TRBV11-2 CASSFGGSGSTDTQYF TGTGCCAGCAGCTTCGGGGGTTCAGGGAGCACAGATACGCAGTATTTT
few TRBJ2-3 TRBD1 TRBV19 CASSMGTAYTDTQYF TGTGCCAGTAGTATGGGGACAGCTTACACAGATACGCAGTATTTT
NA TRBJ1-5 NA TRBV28 CASSPTVSNQPQHF TGTGCCAGCAGTCCGACAGTCAGCAATCAGCCCCAGCATTTT
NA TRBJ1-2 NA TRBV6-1 CASSEEGRAGWGYTF TGTGCCAGCAGTGAAGAGGGCCGCGCGGGTTGGGGCTACACCTTC
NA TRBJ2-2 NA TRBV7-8 CASSLGTGELFF TGTGCCAGCAGCTTAGGGACTGGGGAGCTGTTTTTT
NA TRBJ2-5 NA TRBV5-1 CASSLTSSQETQYF TGCGCCAGCAGCTTGACTAGCAGCCAAGAGACCCAGTACTTC
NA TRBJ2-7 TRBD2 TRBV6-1 CASSELAGVEQYF TGTGCCAGCAGTGAATTGGCGGGGGTCGAGCAGTACTTC
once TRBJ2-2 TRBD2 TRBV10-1 CASSEFGSGRSGELFF TGCGCCAGCAGTGAGTTTGGTAGCGGGAGATCCGGGGAGCTGTTTTTT
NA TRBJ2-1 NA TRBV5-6 CASSGGTVYNEQFF TGTGCCAGCAGTGGGGGGACCGTGTACAATGAGCAGTTCTTC
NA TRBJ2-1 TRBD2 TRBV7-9 CASSFTGGPENEQFF TGTGCCAGCAGCTTTACGGGAGGGCCGGAGAATGAGCAGTTCTTC
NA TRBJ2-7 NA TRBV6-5 CASSYDRGSSYEQYF TGTGCCAGCAGTTACGATAGGGGTTCATCCTACGAGCAGTACTTC
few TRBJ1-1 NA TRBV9 CASSVALNTEAFF TGTGCCAGCAGCGTAGCTTTGAACACTGAAGCTTTCTTT
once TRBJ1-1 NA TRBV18 CASSPPSGLEAFF TGTGCCAGCTCACCACCGTCGGGACTGGAAGCTTTCTTT
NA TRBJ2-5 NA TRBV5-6 CASSYRETQYF TGTGCCAGCAGCTACCGGGAGACCCAGTACTTC
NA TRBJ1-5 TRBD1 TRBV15 CATSSLDRGNQPQHF TGTGCCACCAGCAGTCTTGACAGGGGCAATCAGCCCCAGCATTTT
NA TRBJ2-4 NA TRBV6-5 CASSYSDNPKNIQYF TGTGCCAGCAGTTACTCGGACAACCCCAAAAACATTCAGTACTTC
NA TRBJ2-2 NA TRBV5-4 CASSPEAGAGELFF TGTGCCAGCAGTCCGGAGGCAGGCGCCGGGGAGCTGTTTTTT
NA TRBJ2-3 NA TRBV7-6 CASSLRRGGLDTDTQYF TGTGCCAGCAGCTTAAGACGTGGCGGGTTGGATACAGATACGCAGTATTTT
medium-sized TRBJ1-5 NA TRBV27 CASSSQTGLSQHF TGTGCCAGCAGTTCGCAAACTGGTCTGTCCCAGCATTTT
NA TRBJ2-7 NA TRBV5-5 CASSLVQGLSYEQYF TGTGCCAGCAGCTTGGTACAGGGCCTCTCCTACGAGCAGTACTTC
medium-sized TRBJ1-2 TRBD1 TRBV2 CASNTGTGSYGYTF TGTGCCAGCAATACCGGGACAGGGAGCTATGGCTACACCTTC
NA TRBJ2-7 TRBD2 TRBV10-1 CASSGWAGGGYEQYF TGCGCCAGCAGTGGTTGGGCAGGCGGGGGGTACGAGCAGTACTTC
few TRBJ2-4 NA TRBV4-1 CASSQDLRTVRGKNIQYF TGCGCCAGCAGCCAAGATCTAAGGACAGTACGAGGGAAAAACATTCAGTACTTC
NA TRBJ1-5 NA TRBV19 CASSPRRTGNQPQHF TGTGCCAGTAGTCCCCGTAGGACCGGGAATCAGCCCCAGCATTTT
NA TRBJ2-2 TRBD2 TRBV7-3 CASSLAGAGTGELFF TGTGCCAGCAGCTTAGCGGGAGCAGGGACCGGGGAGCTGTTTTTT
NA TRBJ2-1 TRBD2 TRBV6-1 CATRLAGVGEQFF TGTGCCACCAGACTAGCGGGAGTAGGTGAGCAGTTCTTC
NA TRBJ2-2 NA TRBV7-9 CASSLMGIPGELFF TGTGCCAGCAGCTTAATGGGGATTCCCGGGGAGCTGTTTTTT
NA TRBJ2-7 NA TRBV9 CASSEGLGRGDLSYEQYF TGTGCCAGCAGCGAGGGGCTGGGGAGGGGGGATCTCTCCTACGAGCAGTACTTC
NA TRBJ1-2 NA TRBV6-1 CASSESHLNYGYTF TGTGCCAGCAGTGAATCCCACCTTAACTATGGCTACACCTTC
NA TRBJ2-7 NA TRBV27 CASSLNREYEQYF TGTGCCAGCAGTTTAAACAGGGAGTACGAGCAGTACTTC
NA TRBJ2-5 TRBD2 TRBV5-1 CASSLSSGETQYF TGCGCCAGCAGCTTGTCTAGCGGAGAGACCCAGTACTTC
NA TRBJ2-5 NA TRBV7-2 CASSRDNQETQYF TGTGCCAGCAGTAGGGACAACCAAGAGACCCAGTACTTC
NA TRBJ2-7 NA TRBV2 CASSEEGGVTYEQYF TGTGCCAGCAGTGAAGAAGGCGGGGTAACCTACGAGCAGTACTTC
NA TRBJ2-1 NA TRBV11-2 CASSLTTRNEQFF TGTGCCAGCAGTCTTACAACTAGGAATGAGCAGTTCTTC
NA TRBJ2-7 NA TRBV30 CAWSGQGNEQYF TGTGCCTGGAGTGGTCAGGGGAACGAGCAGTACTTC
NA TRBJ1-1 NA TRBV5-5 CASSLSRATTEAFF TGTGCCAGCAGCCTATCTAGGGCTACCACTGAAGCTTTCTTT
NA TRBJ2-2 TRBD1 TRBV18 CASSPGQMGTGELFF TGTGCCAGCTCACCGGGACAGATGGGGACCGGGGAGCTGTTTTTT
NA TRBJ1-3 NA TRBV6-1 CASRQGTGNTIYF TGTGCCAGCAGACAGGGCACTGGAAACACCATATATTTT
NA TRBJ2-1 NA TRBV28 CAIRKGRINEQFF TGTGCCATAAGGAAGGGACGGATTAATGAGCAGTTCTTC
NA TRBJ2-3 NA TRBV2 CASSDGATDTQYF TGTGCCAGCAGTGATGGCGCCACAGATACGCAGTATTTT
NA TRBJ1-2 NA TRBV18 CASSPGQTNYGYTF TGTGCCAGCTCGCCCGGACAAACCAACTATGGCTACACCTTC
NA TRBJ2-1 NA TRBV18 CASSPVPYNEQFF TGTGCCAGCTCCCCCGTCCCCTACAATGAGCAGTTCTTC
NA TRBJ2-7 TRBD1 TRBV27 CASSSRTGGFYEQYF TGTGCCAGCAGTTCCAGGACAGGGGGCTTCTACGAGCAGTACTTC